The 21 T cell receptor beta chains in this list originate from one sample, sequenced in a study of CD8 T cells in ankylosing spondylitis. These receptors lack a known antigen. Study-level findings and limits: Blood of patients with ankylosing spondylitis appeared to be characterized by a TCR beta motif of roughly eight highly homologous variants.

TCRdb analysed the 5' RACE reads with MiXCR anew, one entry per CDR3 protein. Of more than 500,000 distinct CDR3 sequences detected, about 5% appear once; the ten largest clones hold roughly 3.2%. The sample taken for sequencing was blood, either unsorted or a sorted T cell fraction (not recorded which). These receptors were collected from a male donor with ankylosing spondylitis.

This clonotype was seen many times. The chain joins TRBV6-2 or TRBV6-3 to TRBJ2-1; unclear D gene. CDR3 length: 12 amino acids. The germline CDR1 and CDR2 sequences are MNHEY and SVGEGT. The V and J ends lost 6 bases and 8 bases respectively, with 11 bases between them. The CDR3 coding sequence is TGTGCCAGCAGACCCAGCGTCGATGAGCAGTTCTTC. Translation gives CASRPSVDEQFF.

Many counts were recorded for this clonotype. The chain uses TRBV20-1 and TRBJ2-1; 7 bases agree with TRBD1. V shed 0 bases, J shed 8 bases, and the junction held 10 bases outside the gene matches. CDR1 is DFQATT, CDR2 SNEGSKA, per germline (reference sequence). This CDR3 comprises 15 residues. CDR3 amino acids: CSARDPGGLVHEQFF. In DNA, the CDR3 is TGCAGTGCTAGAGATCCAGGGGGTTTGGTCCATGAGCAGTTCTTC.

This clonotype was picked up many times. This chain joins TRBV12-3 or TRBV12-4 and TRBJ2-1; the D gene is possibly TRBD2 (6 bases). V lost 3 bases and J lost 4, with 13 bases in between. The CDR3 has 15 amino acids. The CDR3 spells CASSFAAGSYNEQFF. The CDR3 DNA reads as TGTGCCAGCAGTTTTGCTGCGGGGAGTTACAATGAGCAGTTCTTC.

This clonotype was picked up many times. CDR3 coding DNA: TGTGCCAGCAGTTTAGACTTCAAGGCGCGGGAGACCCAGTACTTC. It yields the protein CASSLDFKARETQYF. The rearrangement uses TRBV27 and TRBJ2-5, with no clear D. CDR3 length: 15 residues. CDR1 is MNHEY and CDR2 is SMNVEV in the germline V gene (reference sequence). V was clipped by 2 bases and J by 5 bases, with 15 bases between them.

This clonotype was counted at least ten times. The V gene is TRBV28, the J gene TRBJ1-2; D is uncertain. CDR1 is MDHEN and CDR2 is SYDVKM in the germline V gene. Trimming removed 2 bases from V and 5 bases from J, with 18 bases in between. This CDR3 spans 16 amino acids. CDR3 region: CASSLILESPWYGYTF. In DNA, the CDR3 is TGTGCCAGCAGTTTAATACTTGAGTCTCCCTGGTATGGCTACACCTTC.

This clonotype was seen a handful of times. The gene calls are TRBV5-4 and TRBJ2-3; 7 bases agree with TRBD1. Trimming at V came to 4 bases and at J to 4 bases, leaving 9 bases not matched to a gene. The CDR3 loop spans 15 amino acids. Per the germline V gene, CDR1 is SGHNT and CDR2 is YYREEE (reference sequence). The CDR3 here is CASSRQGLASDTQYF. The CDR3 DNA sequence: TGTGCCAGCAGCCGACAGGGTCTAGCATCAGATACGCAGTATTTT.

This CDR3 is CIGGLAGVTDTQYF. The CDR3 coding sequence is TGCATCGGGGGACTAGCGGGAGTAACAGATACGCAGTATTTT. The chain is built from TRBV20-1 and TRBJ2-3; TRBD2 matches at 14 bases. Germline assignment: CDR1 DFQATT and CDR2 SNEGSKA (reference sequence). The CDR3 covers 14 residues.

This clonotype was counted at least ten times. The V gene is TRBV7-2, the J gene TRBJ2-5; either TRBD1 or TRBD2 may supply D (6 bases each). This CDR3 has 14 amino acids. Looked up from germline, CDR1 is SGHTA and CDR2 is FQGNSA. V was shortened by 3 bases and J by 5 bases, with 13 bases between the two germline ends. For the CDR3, the DNA is TGTGCCAGCAGCTTTAACCGGGGGCGGGAGACCCAGTACTTC. Translating it yields CASSFNRGRETQYF.

This clonotype was seen many times. This chain links TRBV29-1 with TRBJ2-5; D uncertain. Germline values: CDR1 SQVTM, CDR2 ANQGSEA. CDR3 length: 14 residues. V shed 0 bases and J shed 5 bases, with 13 bases lying between them. CDR3 bases: TGCAGCGTTGAAGATCTCAGGAGTAAGGAGACCCAGTACTTC. This encodes CSVEDLRSKETQYF.

At least ten counts were recorded for this clonotype. V is TRBV29-1 and J is TRBJ1-2, with a tentative D call TRBD1 (6 bases). Trimming shortened V by 3 bases and J by 4 bases, and 9 bases separated the two germline ends. Germline loops: CDR1 SQVTM, CDR2 ANQGSEA. The CDR3 is made up of 12 amino acids. CDR3 protein: CSVDRGVYGYTF. In DNA, the CDR3 is TGCAGCGTTGACAGGGGTGTCTATGGCTACACCTTC.

This clonotype has ten or more counts. J is TRBJ1-5 and V is TRBV28; no clear D. Germline CDR1 MDHEN, CDR2 SYDVKM. The CDR3 contains 13 residues. Trimming left V 5 bases short and J 5 bases short, with 10 bases between. The CDR3 protein is CASSPDLYQPQHF. In DNA form, the CDR3 reads TGTGCCAGCAGTCCGGACCTTTATCAGCCCCAGCATTTT.

This clonotype was found many times. This CDR3 is CASRSGGLIQPQHF. CDR3 in DNA: TGTGCCAGCAGGTCAGGGGGCCTCATCCAGCCCCAGCATTTT. This chain connects TRBV6-1 to TRBJ1-5, with TRBD1 identical over 8 bases. J lost 7 bases, V lost 6 bases, and 8 bases had no gene match. CDR3 length: 14 amino acids. Germline V gene sequence: CDR1 MNHNS, CDR2 SASEGT.

This clonotype was counted ten times or more. The chain joins TRBV5-1 to TRBJ2-5, with 10 bases fitting TRBD2. The V gene's germline CDR1 is SGHRS and CDR2 YFSETQ. Trimming removed 1 base from V and 2 bases from J; junction bases left unmatched: 2. The CDR3 sequence is 15 residues long. The DNA for the CDR3 is TGCGCCAGCAGCTTGATGACTAGCGGGCAAGAGACCCAGTACTTC. It translates to CASSLMTSGQETQYF.

This clonotype was recorded many times. The rearrangement uses TRBV7-2 and TRBJ2-7; D is ambiguous. The CDR3 covers 11 residues. Germline CDR1 and CDR2: SGHTA and FQGNSA. The V gene lost 1 base and the J gene lost 7 bases, with 5 bases spanning the gap. CDR3 sequence (DNA): TGTGCCAGCAGCTTAGACGGAGAGCAGTACTTC. It is translated as CASSLDGEQYF. The full variable domain, with the rest looked up from reference TRBV7-2 and TRBJ2-7, is GAGVSQSPSNKVTEKGKDVELRCDPISGHTALYWYRQSLGQGLEFLIYFQGNSAPDKSGLPSDRFSAERTGGSVSTLTIQRTQQEDSAVYLCASSLDGEQYFGPGTRLTVT.

This clonotype was seen ten or more times. The chain couples TRBV4-1 to TRBJ2-7; TRBD2 matches at 8 bases. Unmatched junction bases numbered 7, after V lost 3 bases and J lost 3 bases. Per the germline V gene, CDR1 is MGHRA and CDR2 is YSYEKL. The CDR3 has 15 amino acids. This CDR3 reads CASSQVSGIFYEQYF. The DNA of the CDR3 is TGCGCCAGCAGCCAGGTTAGCGGGATCTTCTACGAGCAGTACTTC.

Ten or more counts support this clonotype. The V call is TRBV7-2, the J call TRBJ1-1; D unresolved. Germline CDR1 and CDR2: SGHTA and FQGNSA. Between the trimmed V and J ends, which lost 0 bases and 9 bases, there was a span of 20 bases. The CDR3 covers 16 residues. Here the CDR3 DNA reads TGTGCCAGCAGCTTAGCGCTCTCTCGGGCCTCCTCACAAGCTTTCTTT. As protein: CASSLALSRASSQAFF.

This chain joins TRBV27 and TRBJ2-7; 8 nucleotides line up with TRBD2. The CDR3 has 14 residues. Unmatched junction bases numbered 11, after V lost 8 bases and J lost 5 bases. Germline V CDR1 and CDR2: MNHEY, SMNVEV (reference sequence). CDR3 DNA: TGTGCCAGCGGGGATAGCGGGATGTTGAACGAGCAGTACTTC. Translating it yields CASGDSGMLNEQYF.

This clonotype occurred many times. The rearrangement joins TRBV29-1 to TRBJ2-3, with D hard to call. Deletions cut 2 bases from V and 0 bases from J, with 6 bases between. The germline CDR1 and CDR2 sequences are SQVTM and ANQGSEA. CDR3 length: 13 amino acids. The CDR3 DNA follows: TGCAGCGTTGAAAGAGGAAGCACAGATACGCAGTATTTT. Protein product: CSVERGSTDTQYF.

Many counts were recorded for this clonotype. The chain has TRBV7-9 and TRBJ1-3, with D perhaps matching TRBD1 (5 bases). Trimming cost V 4 bases and J 4 bases, with 14 bases left between them. This CDR3 is built from 15 residues. Germline lookup yields CDR1 SEHNR and CDR2 FQNEAQ (reference sequence). DNA for the CDR3: TGTGCCAGCAGCTCCCCCCCGGGGGAAGGAAACACCATATATTTT. It is translated as CASSSPPGEGNTIYF.

This clonotype was seen many times. The chain recombines TRBV7-2 with TRBJ2-1, with 8 nucleotides matching TRBD2. J was trimmed by 2 bases and V by 3 bases; bases with no gene match: 3. Germline V gene lookup returns CDR1 SGHTA and CDR2 FQGNSA. The CDR3 runs 15 residues. CDR3: CASSFAGGPYNEQFF. CDR3 in DNA: TGTGCCAGCAGCTTCGCGGGGGGACCCTACAATGAGCAGTTCTTC.

This clonotype was observed many times. The chain has TRBV28 and TRBJ2-3; 7 bases map to TRBD2. This CDR3 is built from 14 residues. Per the germline V gene, CDR1 is MDHEN and CDR2 is SYDVKM. V lost 7 bases and J lost 2; bases outside the gene matches: 6. In nucleotides, the CDR3 is TGTGCCAGCACCCGAGCGGGGATCACAGATACGCAGTATTTT. Residues: CASTRAGITDTQYF.